The 17 T cell receptor beta chains in this list originate from one sample, sequenced in a study of shared clonotypes between healthy human individuals. TCRdb keeps only in-frame clones here, not all; method: immunoSEQ multiplex PCR. This sample yields millions of clones, of which approximately 94% are seen a single time; 0.13% to 0.15% belongs to the top ten. The sequenced material came from naive CD4+ T cells sorted from blood. Subset indicated: CD45RA+ positively selected. These receptors all come from a man between 18 and 35 years old in good health.

The gene calls are TRBV19 and TRBJ1-2; no clear D gene. Germline CDR1 reads LNHDA; CDR2 reads SQIVND (reference sequence). The germline V and J ends were trimmed by 4 bases and 2 bases, with 11 bases remaining between them. The CDR3 loop spans 14 amino acids. For the CDR3, the DNA is TGTGCCAGTAGTACCGGTGTCGGGAACTATGGCTACACCTTC. The encoded protein is CASSTGVGNYGYTF.

This clone came up once. The gene calls are TRBV5-1 and TRBJ1-2, with D unclear. Deletions cut 0 bases from V and 10 bases from J, with 16 bases between. CDR1 is SGHRS, CDR2 YFSETQ, per germline. The length of the CDR3 is 14 residues. The CDR3 DNA reads as TGCGCCAGCAGCTTGGGGTCCGGACCGAACGCCTACACCTTC. Amino acids: CASSLGSGPNAYTF.

The chain links TRBV18 to TRBJ1-1; 9 positions match TRBD1. The V gene's germline CDR1 is KGHSH and CDR2 LQKENI. The CDR3 has 17 amino acids. The V segment lost 3 bases and the J segment 0 bases; nucleotides outside the gene matches: 8. CDR3 bases: TGTGCCAGCTCACCTGAGGGACAGGGATCCATGAACACTGAAGCTTTCTTT. Its protein is CASSPEGQGSMNTEAFF.

This sequence joins TRBV7-9 and TRBJ2-7; tentatively, D is TRBD1 (5 bases). V was shortened by 5 bases and J by 3 bases, with 14 bases between the two germline ends. Germline V CDR1 and CDR2: SEHNR, FQNEAQ (reference sequence). The CDR3 has 14 residues. CDR3 sequence reads: CASSARSRVYEQYF. In DNA, the CDR3 is TGTGCCAGCAGCGCCCGGAGCAGGGTCTACGAGCAGTACTTC.

The chain combines TRBV5-1 with TRBJ2-3, with 12 bases fitting TRBD2. This CDR3 region has 19 residues. J lost 2 bases, V lost 2 bases, and 12 bases had no gene match. Germline CDR1 reads SGHRS; CDR2 reads YFSETQ. CDR3 DNA: TGCGCCAGCAGCTTAGGACTAGCGGGGAATATTGGTAACACAGATACGCAGTATTTT. This sequence encodes CASSLGLAGNIGNTDTQYF.

The chain joins TRBV5-8 to TRBJ1-3, with unresolved D. There are 16 residues in the CDR3. Germline V lookup: CDR1 SGHTS, CDR2 YDEGEE. Trimming removed 0 bases at V and 0 bases at J, with 10 bases between. The DNA for the CDR3 is TGTGCCAGCAGCTTGGGAGCGGGCCCCTCTGGAAACACCATATATTTT. It translates to CASSLGAGPSGNTIYF.

This chain links TRBV5-4 with TRBJ1-3; TRBD1 is a possible D gene (5 bases). With 5 bases removed from V and 2 bases from J, the gap between germline ends came to 14 bases. This CDR3 is 15 amino acids long. The germline gives CDR1 SGHNT, CDR2 YYREEE (reference sequence). For the CDR3, the DNA is TGTGCCAGCAGTAAAGGACAATCAACTGGAAACACCATATATTTT. This translates into CASSKGQSTGNTIYF. Supplemented by reference TRBV5-4 and TRBJ1-3, the full variable domain reads ETGVTQSPTHLIKTRGQQVTLRCSSQSGHNTVSWYQQALGQGPQFIFQYYREEENGRGNFPPRFSGLQFPNYSSELNVNALELDDSALYLCASSKGQSTGNTIYFGEGSWLTVV.

This clone was counted once. One end of the junction does not line up with germline, which may come from a read error. This chain joins TRBV29-1 and TRBJ2-5; 10 nucleotides match TRBD2. The end of the DNA aligns better with TRBJ2-7, so the J call may be wrong. Germline values: CDR1 SQVTM, CDR2 ANQGSEA. The CDR3 extends over 12 amino acids. The CDR3 bases are TGCAGCGTGGAAGCGGGAGGGGACGAGCAGTACTTC. Translated, it gives CSVEAGGDEQYF.

In nucleotides, the CDR3 is TGTGCCAGCAGCCAGGAGTTAAAGGGGGCCGGGGAGCTGTTTTTT. The encoded protein is CASSQELKGAGELFF. The chain joins TRBV5-8 to TRBJ2-2; D may be TRBD1 (6 bases). CDR1 and CDR2 from the germline V gene are SGHTS and YDEGEE. With 4 bases removed from V and 6 bases from J, the gap between germline ends came to 16 bases. There are 15 residues in the CDR3.

In DNA form, the CDR3 reads TGTGCCAGCAGCCTACTAGCGGGGGTGGGAGATACGCAGTATTTT. Protein product: CASSLLAGVGDTQYF. The V call is TRBV7-3, the J call TRBJ2-3; 11 bases map to TRBD2. The CDR3 is 15 residues long. The germline gives CDR1 SGHTA, CDR2 FQGTGA. The ends lost 5 bases at V and 5 bases at J; junction bases unmatched: 6. The complete variable domain, with remaining parts taken from reference TRBV7-3 and TRBJ2-3, reads GAGVSQTPSNKVTEKGKYVELRCDPISGHTALYWYRQSLGQGPEFLIYFQGTGAADDSGLPNDRFFAVRPEGSVSTLKIQRTERGDSAVYLCASSLLAGVGDTQYFGPGTRLTVL.

This chain links TRBV11-3 with TRBJ2-7; 9 bases are shared with TRBD1. The junction had 4 bases not matched to a gene; V was cut back by 5 bases and J by 5 bases. Germline assignment: CDR1 SGHNT and CDR2 YENEEA. The CDR3 has 13 amino acids. The CDR3 region is CASSRGQGHEQYF. The DNA for the CDR3 is TGTGCCAGCAGCCGTGGACAGGGGCACGAGCAGTACTTC. The full variable domain, in which reference TRBV11-3 and TRBJ2-7 provide the parts outside the CDR3, is EAGVVQSPRYKIIEKKQPVAFWCNPISGHNTLYWYLQNLGQGPELLIRYENEEAVDDSQLPKDRFSAERLKGVDSTLKIQPAELGDSAVYLCASSRGQGHEQYFGPGTRLTVT.

As concerns this clone: Additional DNA sequences in this sample encode the identical CDR3. This chain joins TRBV25-1 and TRBJ1-3; 7 bases line up with TRBD1. Germline-derived CDR1 and CDR2 are MGHDK and SYGVNS. The CDR3 extends over 14 amino acids. The ends lost 6 bases at V and 1 base at J; junction bases unmatched: 3. CDR3 region: CASSLTGSGNTIYF. The CDR3 coding sequence is TGTGCCAGCAGCTTGACAGGGTCTGGAAACACCATATATTTT.

The chain employs TRBV27 and TRBJ1-1; the D is unclear. The V and J ends lost 5 bases and 5 bases respectively, with 15 bases between them. The CDR3 has 14 amino acids. CDR1 MNHEY and CDR2 SMNVEV come from the germline V gene (reference sequence). The CDR3 DNA reads TGTGCCAGCAGTACTCTCCGAACGGGAACTGAAGCTTTCTTT. Translating gives CASSTLRTGTEAFF.

The chain joins TRBV5-1 to TRBJ2-2, with D uncertain. The germline V and J ends were trimmed by 1 base and 4 bases, with 8 bases remaining between them. The CDR3 runs 14 residues. Germline-derived CDR1 and CDR2 are SGHRS and YFSETQ. In DNA form, the CDR3 reads TGCGCCAGCAGCTTGTACCCCCTCACCGGGGAGCTGTTTTTT. It codes for CASSLYPLTGELFF.

About this clone itself: Other DNA sequences in this sample translate to the same CDR3. The genes are TRBV5-1 and TRBJ2-5; 7 bases map to TRBD2. This CDR3 region has 16 residues. With V trimmed by 0 bases and J by 1 base, 6 bases remained unmatched. Germline V gene sequence: CDR1 SGHRS, CDR2 YFSETQ. The CDR3 DNA follows: TGCGCCAGCAGCTTGGGTCCTAGCGGAGCCCAAGAGACCCAGTACTTC. Its protein is CASSLGPSGAQETQYF.

The V gene is TRBV6-6, the J gene TRBJ1-5, with 11 bases matching TRBD1. This CDR3 is 16 amino acids long. The V gene end was trimmed by 6 bases and the J gene end by 7 bases; junction bases not matched to a gene: 11. CDR1 and CDR2 from the germline V gene are MNHNY and SVGAGI (reference sequence). CDR3 protein: CASSNYGQGAGQPQHF. CDR3 nucleotides: TGTGCCAGCAGCAATTATGGACAGGGGGCGGGACAGCCCCAGCATTTT.

This rearrangement joins TRBV7-8 to TRBJ1-1; TRBD1 agrees at 9 bases. CDR1 and CDR2 (germline): SGHVS, FQNEAQ. The CDR3 covers 15 residues. V was pared by 5 bases and J by 4 bases, with 8 bases of the junction left unmatched. The CDR3 DNA reads TGTGCCAGCAGCACACAGGGGGCTTTGGTCACTGAAGCTTTCTTT. It is translated as CASSTQGALVTEAFF. Drawing the rest from reference TRBV7-8 and TRBJ1-1, the complete variable domain is GAGVSQSPRYKVAKRGQDVALRCDPISGHVSLFWYQQALGQGPEFLTYFQNEAQLDKSGLPSDRFFAERPEGSVSTLKIQRTQQEDSAVYLCASSTQGALVTEAFFGQGTRLTVV.